One sample yielded the 14 T cell receptor beta chains listed below, sequenced in a study of response to subunit inactivated influenza vaccine. In TCRdb, the RT-PCR reads were re-called with MiXCR into one record per CDR3 protein. The table records about 610,000 distinct CDR3 sequences, less than 15% of them present only once. The input for sequencing was PBMCs from blood, taken about 11 days after vaccination. These receptors were collected from a man aged 45-65 years who received an inactivated influenza vaccine.

The chain couples TRBV3-1 to TRBJ2-3, with D possibly TRBD2 on 5 matching bases. V lost 0 bases, J lost 7 bases, and 11 bases lay in between. Germline assignment: CDR1 LGHDT and CDR2 YNNKEL (reference sequence). CDR3 length equals 14 residues. The CDR3 here is CASSQDVHGNTQYF. CDR3 bases: TGTGCCAGCAGCCAAGATGTTCACGGGAATACGCAGTATTTT.

This clonotype turned up a few times. V usage is TRBV7-9 and J usage is TRBJ2-3; D might be TRBD1 (6 bases). The CDR3 extends over 13 amino acids. V gave up 5 bases and J gave up 4 bases, with 10 bases separating them. The germline V gene encodes CDR1 SEHNR and CDR2 FQNEAQ (reference sequence). As DNA, the CDR3 is TGTGCCAGCAGCGGCAGGGGTTCAGATACGCAGTATTTT. Residues: CASSGRGSDTQYF.

The J gene is TRBJ2-6, the V gene TRBV20-1; a possible D gene is TRBD1 (5 bases). Germline V gene data show CDR1 as DFQATT and CDR2 as SNEGSKA (reference sequence). This CDR3 contains 14 residues. Between the trimmed V and J ends, which lost 4 bases and 4 bases, there was a span of 11 bases. The CDR3 protein is CSATQGSGANVLTF. CDR3 nucleotide sequence: TGCAGTGCTACTCAGGGATCGGGGGCCAACGTCCTGACTTTC.

This sequence joins TRBV7-2 and TRBJ2-2; the D is unclear. The V gene's germline CDR1 is SGHTA and CDR2 FQGNSA. V was cut by 3 bases and J by 6 bases, with 5 bases left in between. This CDR3 region has 12 residues. This chain's CDR3 is CASSFFPGELFF. CDR3 nucleotides: TGTGCCAGCAGCTTCTTTCCCGGGGAGCTGTTTTTT.

The J gene is TRBJ2-1, the V gene TRBV5-1, with 9 bases matching TRBD2. The J segment lost 7 bases and the V segment lost 0 bases, leaving 5 bases of the junction unmatched. Germline CDR1 and CDR2: SGHRS and YFSETQ. The CDR3 totals 15 residues. The CDR3 region has the DNA TGCGCCAGCAGCTTGGCTCTAGCGGGAAAAAATGAGCAGTTCTTC. Protein sequence: CASSLALAGKNEQFF. The full variable domain, completed using reference TRBV5-1 and TRBJ2-1, is KAGVTQTPRYLIKTRGQQVTLSCSPISGHRSVSWYQQTPGQGLQFLFEYFSETQRNKGNFPGRFSGRQFSNSRSEMNVSTLELGDSALYLCASSLALAGKNEQFFGPGTRLTVL.

The chain uses TRBV30 and TRBJ2-3; D ambiguous. V was cut by 0 bases and J by 2 bases, with 3 bases left in between. This CDR3 comprises 12 residues. Germline CDR1 is GTSNPN and CDR2 is SVGIG (reference sequence). Here the CDR3 DNA reads TGTGCCTGGAGTGTACACACAGATACGCAGTATTTT. It translates to CAWSVHTDTQYF.

This clonotype was picked up a small number of times. This chain joins TRBV29-1 and TRBJ1-3; D remains ambiguous. The CDR3 is 12 residues long. Trimming left V 4 bases short and J 9 bases short, with 13 bases between. From germline, CDR1 is SQVTM and CDR2 ANQGSEA. Here the CDR3 reads CSVVVQGGTIYF. The CDR3 DNA follows: TGCAGCGTTGTAGTCCAAGGTGGCACCATATATTTT.

The chain links TRBV4-3 to TRBJ2-1; tentative D call: TRBD1 (6 bases). V was pared by 1 base and J by 10 bases, with 17 bases between. The length of the CDR3 is 15 residues. The V gene's germline CDR1 is LGHNA and CDR2 YSLEER. CDR3 nucleotide sequence: TGCGCCAGCAGCCAAGGGGCAGGGGCGGTGGGGGAGCAGTTCTTC. This sequence encodes CASSQGAGAVGEQFF.

This clonotype was observed a few times. The chain uses TRBV6-5 and TRBJ2-2, with D unresolved. The V end was cut by 2 bases, the J end by 6 bases, with 10 bases between. CDR1 and CDR2 from the germline V gene are MNHEY and SVGAGI. The CDR3 extends over 14 amino acids. The CDR3 DNA reads as TGTGCCAGCAGTTACCGGGCGGCCCCCGGGGAGCTGTTTTTT. This codes for CASSYRAAPGELFF.

This chain uses TRBV5-1 with TRBJ2-1; 8 bases are a match to TRBD2. Germline values: CDR1 SGHRS, CDR2 YFSETQ. The CDR3 is 19 residues long. V trimming: 5 bases; J trimming: 0 bases; junction bases outside the gene matches: 16. CDR3 sequence (DNA): TGCGCCAGCAGAAAGGAGGCGGGGGGTCCCTTAAGCTCCTACAATGAGCAGTTCTTC. Encoded protein: CASRKEAGGPLSSYNEQFF. Filled out from reference TRBV5-1 and TRBJ2-1, the complete variable domain reads KAGVTQTPRYLIKTRGQQVTLSCSPISGHRSVSWYQQTPGQGLQFLFEYFSETQRNKGNFPGRFSGRQFSNSRSEMNVSTLELGDSALYLCASRKEAGGPLSSYNEQFFGPGTRLTVL.

The chain carries TRBV2 and TRBJ2-3; tentative D call: TRBD1 (5 bases). The germline CDR1 and CDR2 sequences are SNHLY and FYNNEI. The CDR3 is 16 residues long. Trimming pared 5 bases from V and 1 base from J, leaving 16 bases between. The CDR3 sequence is CASSLIRWGRTDTQYF. In DNA, the CDR3 is TGTGCCAGCAGTCTAATTCGTTGGGGCCGCACAGATACGCAGTATTTT.

J is TRBJ2-5 and V is TRBV29-1; a weak D match, TRBD2 (7 bases). From germline, CDR1 is SQVTM and CDR2 ANQGSEA. The CDR3 covers 12 residues. The CDR3 sequence is CSIRGARETQYF. The CDR3 coding sequence is TGCAGTATCCGGGGGGCAAGGGAGACCCAGTACTTC.

The chain links TRBV7-2 to TRBJ2-1, with 12 bases matching TRBD2. Germline V gene lookup returns CDR1 SGHTA and CDR2 FQGNSA. The length of the CDR3 is 17 residues. J gave up 9 bases and V 1 base, and 10 bases lay outside the gene matches. In DNA, the CDR3 is TGTGCCAGCAGCTTAGTATCCCTAGCGGGGGGGCAAGGTGAGCAGTTCTTC. Protein: CASSLVSLAGGQGEQFF. The variable domain in full, completed from reference TRBV7-2 and TRBJ2-1, reads GAGVSQSPSNKVTEKGKDVELRCDPISGHTALYWYRQSLGQGLEFLIYFQGNSAPDKSGLPSDRFSAERTGGSVSTLTIQRTQQEDSAVYLCASSLVSLAGGQGEQFFGPGTRLTVL.

Many counts were recorded for this clonotype. The chain joins TRBV7-8 to TRBJ2-7, with TRBD1 matching 9 bases. With V trimmed by 1 base and J by 3 bases, 10 bases remained unmatched. The germline gives CDR1 SGHVS, CDR2 FQNEAQ. The CDR3 is made up of 17 amino acids. This CDR3 is CASSLGWGGTGIYEQYF. For the CDR3, the DNA is TGTGCCAGCAGCTTAGGATGGGGGGGGACAGGGATCTACGAGCAGTACTTC.